One sample yielded the 2 T cell receptor beta chains listed below, sequenced in a study of blood T cell repertoires in COVID-19 (dated by TCRdb to the early 2020s). The library was built by means of the immunoSEQ multiplex PCR assay. TCRdb's version of the immuneACCESS table is confined to in-frame rearrangements and falls short of the full clone set. An unresolved V gene accounts for under half of the shortfall where checked; the remainder is of unknown origin. The sample profile shows around 250,000 clones; about 85% of them were found once. The top ten clones comprise around 2% of the sample. Sequencing was done on a sample of peripheral blood. The receptor set was obtained from a man aged 30 to 45 who had recovered from COVID-19.

The chain carries TRBV5-1 and TRBJ2-7; 7 bases fit TRBD1. This CDR3 is built from 14 residues. Trimming took 2 bases from V and 3 from J; bases not matched to a gene: 5. Germline values: CDR1 SGHRS, CDR2 YFSETQ. The DNA for the CDR3 is TGCGCCAGCAGCTTCGAGACAGGGTTCTACGAGCAGTACTTC. It yields the protein CASSFETGFYEQYF.

This clone was seen only a few times. The chain combines TRBV6-4 with TRBJ2-1, with 10 positions matching TRBD2. J gave up 5 bases and V 6 bases, and 1 base lay outside the gene matches. CDR1 and CDR2 (germline): MRHNA, SNTAGT. This CDR3 is built from 13 residues. The CDR3 nucleotides are TGTGCCAGCAGCCTAGCGGGAGACAATGAGCAGTTCTTC. Residues: CASSLAGDNEQFF.